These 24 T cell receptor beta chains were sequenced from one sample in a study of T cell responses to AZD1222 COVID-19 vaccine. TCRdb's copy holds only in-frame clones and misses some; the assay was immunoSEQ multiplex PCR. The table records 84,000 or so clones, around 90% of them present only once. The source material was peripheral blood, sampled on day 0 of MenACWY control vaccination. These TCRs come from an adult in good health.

The CDR3 loop reads CASSFLSTSGPSGELFF. The DNA for the CDR3 is TGCGCCAGCAGCTTCCTCTCGACTAGCGGTCCATCCGGGGAGCTGTTTTTT. The chain has TRBV5-1 and TRBJ2-2; 9 nucleotides match TRBD2. V lost 2 bases, J lost 6 bases, and 11 bases stayed unmatched. Per germline, CDR1 SGHRS and CDR2 YFSETQ. The CDR3 is 17 residues long.

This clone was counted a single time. The CDR3 sequence is CASSLVLQRRPFSYNEQFF. CDR3 DNA sequence: TGTGCCAGCAGCTTAGTCCTCCAAAGGAGGCCCTTCTCCTACAATGAGCAGTTCTTC. V and J are TRBV11-2 and TRBJ2-1; maybe TRBD2 (5 bases). The V end lost 1 base, the J end lost 0 bases, and 19 bases lay between the germline ends. Germline assignment: CDR1 SGHAT and CDR2 FQNNGV. The CDR3 is made up of 19 amino acids. The full variable domain, with the rest looked up from reference TRBV11-2 and TRBJ2-1, is EAGVAQSPRYKIIEKRQSVAFWCNPISGHATLYWYQQILGQGPKLLIQFQNNGVVDDSQLPKDRFSAERLKGVDSTLKIQPAKLEDSAVYLCASSLVLQRRPFSYNEQFFGPGTRLTVL.

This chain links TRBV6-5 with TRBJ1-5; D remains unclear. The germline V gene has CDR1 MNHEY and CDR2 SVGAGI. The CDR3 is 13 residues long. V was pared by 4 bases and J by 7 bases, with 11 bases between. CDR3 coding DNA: TGTGCCAGCAGTTTCGATAGGGTCCAGCCCCAGCATTTT. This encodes CASSFDRVQPQHF.

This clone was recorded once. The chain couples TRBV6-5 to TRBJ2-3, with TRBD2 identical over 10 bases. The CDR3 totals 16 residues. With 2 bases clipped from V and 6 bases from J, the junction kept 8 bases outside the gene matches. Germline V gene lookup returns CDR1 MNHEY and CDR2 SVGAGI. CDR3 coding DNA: TGTGCCAGCAGTTACGCGCTAGCGGGAGTTTCCGATACGCAGTATTTT. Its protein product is CASSYALAGVSDTQYF.

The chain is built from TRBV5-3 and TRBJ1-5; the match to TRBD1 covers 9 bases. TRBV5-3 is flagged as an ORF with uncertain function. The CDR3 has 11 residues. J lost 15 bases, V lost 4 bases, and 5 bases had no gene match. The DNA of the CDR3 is TGTGCCAGAAGCCTAGGACAGGGGCCGCATTTT. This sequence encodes CARSLGQGPHF.

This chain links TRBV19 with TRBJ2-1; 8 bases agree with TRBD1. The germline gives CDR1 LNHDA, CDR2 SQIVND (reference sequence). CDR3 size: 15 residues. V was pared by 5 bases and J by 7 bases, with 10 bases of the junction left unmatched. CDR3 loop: CASSGGTGGPNEQFF. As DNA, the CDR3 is TGTGCCAGTAGTGGAGGTACAGGGGGGCCTAATGAGCAGTTCTTC. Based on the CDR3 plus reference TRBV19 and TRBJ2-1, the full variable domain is DGGITQSPKYLFRKEGQNVTLSCEQNLNHDAMYWYRQDPGQGLRLIYYSQIVNDFQKGDIAEGYSVSREKKESFPLTVTSAQKNPTAFYLCASSGGTGGPNEQFFGPGTRLTVL.

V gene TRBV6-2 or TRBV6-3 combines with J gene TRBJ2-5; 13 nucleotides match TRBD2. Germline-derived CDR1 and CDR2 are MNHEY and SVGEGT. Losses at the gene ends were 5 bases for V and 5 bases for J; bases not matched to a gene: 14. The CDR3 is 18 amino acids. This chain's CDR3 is CASSRTSGGPTLAETQYF. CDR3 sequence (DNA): TGTGCCAGCAGTCGGACTAGCGGGGGACCTACCCTTGCGGAGACCCAGTACTTC.

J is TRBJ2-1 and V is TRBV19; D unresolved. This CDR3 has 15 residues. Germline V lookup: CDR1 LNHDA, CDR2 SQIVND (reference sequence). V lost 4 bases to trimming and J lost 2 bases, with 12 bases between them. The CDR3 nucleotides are TGTGCCAGTAGTAGCTGGGGAAATACCTACAATGAGCAGTTCTTC. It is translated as CASSSWGNTYNEQFF.

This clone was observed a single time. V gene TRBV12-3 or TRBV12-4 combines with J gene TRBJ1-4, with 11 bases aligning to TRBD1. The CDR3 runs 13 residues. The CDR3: CASGTGGNEKLFF. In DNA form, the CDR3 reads TGTGCTTCCGGGACAGGGGGTAATGAAAAACTGTTTTTT.

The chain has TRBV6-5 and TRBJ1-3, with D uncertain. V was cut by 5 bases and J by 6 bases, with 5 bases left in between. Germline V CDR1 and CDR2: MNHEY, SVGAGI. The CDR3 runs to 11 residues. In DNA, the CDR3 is TGTGCCAGCAGTCACCTAAACACCATATATTTT. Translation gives CASSHLNTIYF.

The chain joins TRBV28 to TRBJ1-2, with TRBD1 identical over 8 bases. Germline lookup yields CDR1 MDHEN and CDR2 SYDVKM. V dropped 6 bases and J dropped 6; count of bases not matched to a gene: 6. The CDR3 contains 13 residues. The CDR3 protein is CASSIQGADGYTF. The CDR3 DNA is TGTGCCAGCAGCATTCAGGGGGCTGATGGCTACACCTTC.

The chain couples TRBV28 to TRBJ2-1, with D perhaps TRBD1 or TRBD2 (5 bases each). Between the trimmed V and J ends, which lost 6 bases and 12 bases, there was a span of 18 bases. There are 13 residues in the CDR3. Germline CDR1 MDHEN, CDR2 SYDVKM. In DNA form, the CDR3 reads TGTGCCAGCAGCCCTGGCCAGGGACGTTCGCAGTTCTTC. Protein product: CASSPGQGRSQFF.

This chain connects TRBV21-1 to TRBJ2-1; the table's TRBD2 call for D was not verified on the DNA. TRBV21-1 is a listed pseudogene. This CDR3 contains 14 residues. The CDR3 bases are TGTGCCAGCAGCAATGACCAGCGGGAGGCCACGGGGTTCTTC. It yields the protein CASSNDQREATGFF.

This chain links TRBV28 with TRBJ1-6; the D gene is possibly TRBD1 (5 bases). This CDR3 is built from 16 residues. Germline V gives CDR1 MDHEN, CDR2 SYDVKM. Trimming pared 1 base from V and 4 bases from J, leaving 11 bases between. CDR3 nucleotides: TGTGCCAGCAGTTTATCTCCAGGGACTTATAATTCACCCCTCCACTTT. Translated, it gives CASSLSPGTYNSPLHF.

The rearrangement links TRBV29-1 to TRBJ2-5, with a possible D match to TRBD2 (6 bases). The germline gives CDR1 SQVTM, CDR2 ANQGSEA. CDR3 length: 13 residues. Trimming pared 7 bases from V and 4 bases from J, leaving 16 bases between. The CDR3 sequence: CSAARDFRETQYF. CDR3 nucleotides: TGCAGCGCAGCCCGGGACTTCCGAGAGACCCAGTACTTC.

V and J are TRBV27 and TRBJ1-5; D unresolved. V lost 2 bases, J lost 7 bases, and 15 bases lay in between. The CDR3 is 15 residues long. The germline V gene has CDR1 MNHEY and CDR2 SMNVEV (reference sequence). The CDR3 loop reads CASSLNVWGRQPQHF. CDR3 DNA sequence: TGTGCCAGCAGTTTAAACGTCTGGGGAAGACAGCCCCAGCATTTT.

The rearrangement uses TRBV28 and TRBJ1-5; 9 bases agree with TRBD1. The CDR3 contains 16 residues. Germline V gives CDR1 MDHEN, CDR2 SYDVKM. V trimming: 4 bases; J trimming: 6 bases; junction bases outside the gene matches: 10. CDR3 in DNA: TGTGCCAGCAGTTCCACAGGGGGCATGAGTGGTCAGCCCCAGCATTTT. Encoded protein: CASSSTGGMSGQPQHF.

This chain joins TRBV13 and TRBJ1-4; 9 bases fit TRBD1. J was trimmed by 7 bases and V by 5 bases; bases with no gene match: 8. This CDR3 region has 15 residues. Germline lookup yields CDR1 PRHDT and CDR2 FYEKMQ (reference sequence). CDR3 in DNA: TGTGCCAGCAGCCTCTCCGGGACAGGGCTTGAAAAACTGTTTTTT. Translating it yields CASSLSGTGLEKLFF.

The CDR3 bases are TGTGCCACCAGCAGAACCGGGACTATGAACACTGAAGCTTTCTTT. Protein: CATSRTGTMNTEAFF. V is TRBV15 and J is TRBJ1-1, with D perhaps TRBD1 (5 bases). The CDR3 has 15 amino acids. CDR1 and CDR2 from the germline V gene are LNHNV and YYDKDF (reference sequence). V lost 2 bases and J 0 bases, leaving 10 bases between the germline ends.

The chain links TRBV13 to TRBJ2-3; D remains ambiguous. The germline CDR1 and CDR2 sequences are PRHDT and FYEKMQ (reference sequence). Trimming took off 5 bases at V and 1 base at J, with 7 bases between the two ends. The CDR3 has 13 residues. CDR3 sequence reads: CASSLTRTDTQYF. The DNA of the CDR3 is TGTGCCAGCAGCCTCACGCGCACAGATACGCAGTATTTT.

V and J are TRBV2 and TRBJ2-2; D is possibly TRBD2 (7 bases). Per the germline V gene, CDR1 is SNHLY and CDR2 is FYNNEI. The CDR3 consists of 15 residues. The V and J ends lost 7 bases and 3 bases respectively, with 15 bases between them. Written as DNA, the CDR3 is TGTGCCAGCACTCTAGAGGGGGGGCACACCGGGGAGCTGTTTTTT. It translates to CASTLEGGHTGELFF.

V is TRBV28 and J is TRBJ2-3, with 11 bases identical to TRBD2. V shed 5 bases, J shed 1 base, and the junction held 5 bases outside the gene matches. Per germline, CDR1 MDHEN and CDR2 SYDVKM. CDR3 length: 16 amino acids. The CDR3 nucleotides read TGTGCCAGCAGTCTGGGACTAGCGGCGGGCACAGATACGCAGTATTTT. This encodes CASSLGLAAGTDTQYF.

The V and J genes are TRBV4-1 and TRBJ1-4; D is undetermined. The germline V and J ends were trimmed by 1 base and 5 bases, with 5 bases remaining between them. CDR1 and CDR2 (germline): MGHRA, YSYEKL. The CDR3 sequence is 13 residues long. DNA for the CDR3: TGCGCCAGCAGCCAAGGAGCGAATGAAAAACTGTTTTTT. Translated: CASSQGANEKLFF.

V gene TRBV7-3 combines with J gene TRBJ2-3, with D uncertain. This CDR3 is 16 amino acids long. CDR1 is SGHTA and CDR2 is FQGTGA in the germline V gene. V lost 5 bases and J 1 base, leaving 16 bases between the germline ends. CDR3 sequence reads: CASSPTGGVGTDTQYF. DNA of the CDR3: TGTGCCAGCAGCCCCACCGGCGGAGTTGGCACAGATACGCAGTATTTT.